This T cell receptor beta chain emerged from a study of T-cell reconstitution after alpha-beta-depleted transplantation in children. Study-wide results and limits: T-cell counts and diversity at one year post-transplant came mainly from newly produced T cells.

Germline values: CDR1 LGHNA, CDR2 YSLEER. CDR3 size: 16 residues. The junction had 1 base not matched to a gene; V was cut back by 0 bases and J by 0 bases. Construction of the TCRbeta library involved unique molecular identifiers. TCRdb redid the calling of the PCR reads with MiXCR, one entry per CDR3 protein. The table shows hundreds of thousands of distinct CDR3 sequences, with about 24% occurring only once. This clonotype was detected many times. Its antigen is as yet unknown. This rearrangement joins TRBV4-3 to TRBJ2-7; 11 positions match TRBD2. This sequence originates from a female patient aged 2 to 10 who had a stem cell transplant for congenital amegakaryocytic thrombocytopenia, so the T cells may come from the graft donor. The source was PBMCs, mostly from graft donor cells, collected 360 days after TCRalphabeta/CD19-depleted stem cell transplant. Written as DNA, the CDR3 is TGCGCCAGCAGCCAAGAAGGACTAGCGGGCTCCTACGAGCAGTACTTC. Its protein product is CASSQEGLAGSYEQYF.